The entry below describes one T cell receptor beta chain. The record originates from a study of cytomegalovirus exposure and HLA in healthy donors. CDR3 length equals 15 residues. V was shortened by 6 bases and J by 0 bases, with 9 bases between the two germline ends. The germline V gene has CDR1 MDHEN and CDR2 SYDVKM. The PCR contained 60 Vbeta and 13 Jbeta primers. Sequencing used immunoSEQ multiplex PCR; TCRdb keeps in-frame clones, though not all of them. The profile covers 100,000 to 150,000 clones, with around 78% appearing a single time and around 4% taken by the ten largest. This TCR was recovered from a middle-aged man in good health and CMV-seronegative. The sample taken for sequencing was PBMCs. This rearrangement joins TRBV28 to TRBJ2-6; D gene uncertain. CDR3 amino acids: CASSPSLSGANVLTF. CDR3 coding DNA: TGTGCCAGCAGCCCCTCCCTCTCTGGGGCCAACGTCCTGACTTTC.